These 3 T cell receptor beta chains share one sample of origin, sequenced in a study of CD8+CD57+ T cells in acquired aplastic anemia. Patients picked for sequencing had shown CD8+CD57+ cell expansion detected by flow cytometry. Study-level points and caveats: Lower diversity was found in CD8+CD57+ cells than in total CD4+ and CD8+ pools in patients.

Their target antigens are unknown. TCR beta VDJ and CDR3 were profiled, and genomic DNA was the template. MiXCR was run by TCRdb on the reads, yielding one entry per CDR3 protein. This sample yields over 15,000 distinct CDR3 sequences, of which roughly 37% are seen a single time; just over 85% belongs to the top ten. The sequenced sample consisted of CD8+CD57+ T cells sorted from PBMCs. The sample's subset: bead-enriched CD8+CD57+ effector memory T cells from SAA patients. These receptors all stem from a human donor with aplastic anemia.

The chain recombines TRBV5-1 with TRBJ2-7; D may correspond to TRBD1 or TRBD2 (7 bases each). Per germline, CDR1 SGHRS and CDR2 YFSETQ. CDR3 length: 16 residues. Trimming took off 3 bases at V and 4 bases at J, with 20 bases between the two ends. The CDR3 sequence is CASSSMRGTATYEQYF. DNA of the CDR3: TGCGCCAGCAGCTCAATGCGGGGGACAGCAACTTACGAGCAGTACTTC.

This clonotype was seen many times. The chain links TRBV10-3 to TRBJ1-1; TRBD1 agrees at 7 bases. V dropped 7 bases and J dropped 7; count of bases not matched to a gene: 9. CDR1 and CDR2 (germline): ENHRY, SYGVKD. CDR3 size: 13 residues. CDR3: CAIMMRQGGEAFF. The CDR3 nucleotides are TGTGCCATCATGATGCGACAGGGCGGTGAAGCTTTCTTT.

This clonotype was seen ten or more times. This rearrangement joins TRBV27 to TRBJ1-5; D might be TRBD1 (5 bases). CDR3 length: 12 residues. Per germline, CDR1 MNHEY and CDR2 SMNVEV (reference sequence). Trimming shortened V by 6 bases and J by 6 bases, and 9 bases separated the two germline ends. DNA for the CDR3: TGTGCCAGCAGGGGGGGTAGTCAGCCCCAGCATTTT. This translates into CASRGGSQPQHF.